This record concerns one TCR beta chain sequence. The specificity of this receptor is unknown. The sample holds no much larger clone one base away, and base qualities are not on file. The data were obtained in a study of cytotoxic CD8 clonotypes in ibrutinib-treated CLL (dated by TCRdb to the early 2020s). Some background on the complete study: The cohort had over ten relapsed/refractory and approximately 15 treatment-naive patients; some 17 were IGHV unmutated. Partial responses were observed in roughly 25 patients and complete responses in 2; after a median follow-up of 68 months, remission was maintained in 15 or so patients and progression was observed in approximately 12. Response samples were obtained after a median of approximately twelve months of treatment, with a range of about 6 to 36 months. On average, each sample yielded 255,043 productive templates and tens of thousands of productive rearrangements. Longitudinal samples were obtainable from 26 of the 86 participants in the trial. Cryopreserved peripheral blood mononuclear cells were obtained before treatment, at response, and at either sustained remission or disease progression. All remission and progressive disease samples were collected while patients were still receiving ibrutinib. What the study reported, not specific to this receptor: An increase in clonality was observed at ibrutinib response, with clonality remaining stable during sustained remission and falling back toward baseline at progression. Sampling times were not matched between patients in sustained remission and patients whose disease was progressing, and lymph node repertoires were not examined. Baseline clonality was found to be higher than that of age-matched healthy donors and was strongly correlated with circulating CD8+ T-cell counts. Public clonotypes were rare and either shrank or stayed stable during treatment, and the rise in clonality at ibrutinib response reflected expansion of private clonotypes.

V sheds 2 bases and J sheds 8 bases, leaving 18 bases between their ends. The germline V gene (reference sequence) specifies GTSNPN as CDR1 and SVGIG as CDR2. Measured from the cysteine to the phenylalanine, the CDR3 is 14 residues long. The sequence is cut down to CDR3 DNA, 42 bases in frame from base 1. This sample's time point label indicates: 24 months on ibrutinib. For TCR beta library preparation, roughly 1.8 micrograms of genomic DNA was extracted from cryopreserved PBMCs. Longitudinal blood samples from CLL patients on ibrutinib monotherapy were analyzed using high-throughput TCR beta sequencing. The patients took part in an open-label, single-center phase 2 trial of ibrutinib monotherapy. The goal of deep resolution MiSeq sequencing was a depth between 1 in 1 million and 1 in 200,000 T cells, and coverage averaged 10x per clonotype. The immunoSEQ hsTCRB Kit was used to generate TCR beta libraries. In the original analysis: Data were analyzed with ImmunoSEQ Data Assistant and ImmunoSEQ Analyzer, with V, D and J genes assigned per IMGT definitions. Clonality, which ranges from 0 to 1, was calculated by subtracting the normalized Shannon entropy of productive rearrangement frequencies from one. Only overrepresented clonotypes making up at least 0.05% of the repertoire of each patient were included in the public clonotype analysis. Fewer than 15 age-matched healthy donor repertoires from immuneACCESS served as clonality controls. TCRdb mirrors the immuneACCESS table, restricted to in-frame sequences. Some clones are absent from its copies; in checked studies, under half trace to an unresolved V gene, and the reason for the others is unknown. V, J and clone size derive from that table, while D and trimming were established from the DNA sequence. Recorded for this sample are almost 250,000 clones; 60% to 75% of them occurred a single time. Together, the top ten hold just over 15% of the sample.

The source was PBMCs, collected after 24 months of ibrutinib treatment. The receptor comes from a human donor with chronic lymphocytic leukemia. The chain uses TRBV30 and TRBJ1-2; the D segment could be TRBD1, given 5 matching bases. The CDR3 in this case is CAWSTGVGSGGYTF. The DNA is TGTGCCTGGAGTACAGGTGTTGGATCAGGGGGCTACACCTTC. The entire variable domain, with the stretches around the CDR3 drawn from the reference TRBV30 and TRBJ1-2 proteins, is SQTIHQWPATLVQPVGSPLSLECTVEGTSNPNLYWYRQAAGRGLQLLFYSVGIGQISSEVPQNLSASRPQDRQFILSSKKLLLSDSGFYLCAWSTGVGSGGYTFGSGTRLTVV.